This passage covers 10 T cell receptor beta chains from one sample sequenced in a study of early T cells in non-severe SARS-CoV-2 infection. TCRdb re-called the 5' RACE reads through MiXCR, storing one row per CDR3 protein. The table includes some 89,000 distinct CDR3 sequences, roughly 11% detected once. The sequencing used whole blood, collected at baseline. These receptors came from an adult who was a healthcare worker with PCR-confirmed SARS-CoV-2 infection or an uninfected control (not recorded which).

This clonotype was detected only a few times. The CDR3 here is CASKAGMNTGELFF. CDR3 sequence (DNA): TGTGCCAGCAAAGCAGGGATGAACACCGGGGAGCTGTTTTTT. The chain links TRBV6-1 to TRBJ2-2; TRBD1 might be the D (5 bases). CDR3 length: 14 amino acids. With 7 bases removed from V and 1 base from J, the gap between germline ends came to 10 bases. The germline gives CDR1 MNHNS, CDR2 SASEGT.

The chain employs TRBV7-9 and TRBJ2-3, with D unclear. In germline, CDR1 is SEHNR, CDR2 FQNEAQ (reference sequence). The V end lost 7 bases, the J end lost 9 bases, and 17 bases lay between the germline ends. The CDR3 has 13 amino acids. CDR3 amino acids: CASTNPETGTQYF. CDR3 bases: TGTGCCAGCACTAACCCGGAGACCGGAACGCAGTATTTT.

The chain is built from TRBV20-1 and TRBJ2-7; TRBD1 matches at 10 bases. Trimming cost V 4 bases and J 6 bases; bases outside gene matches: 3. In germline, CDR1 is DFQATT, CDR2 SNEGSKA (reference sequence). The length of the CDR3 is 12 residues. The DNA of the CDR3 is TGCAGTGCTACGGACAGGGGGACCGAGCAGTACTTC. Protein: CSATDRGTEQYF.

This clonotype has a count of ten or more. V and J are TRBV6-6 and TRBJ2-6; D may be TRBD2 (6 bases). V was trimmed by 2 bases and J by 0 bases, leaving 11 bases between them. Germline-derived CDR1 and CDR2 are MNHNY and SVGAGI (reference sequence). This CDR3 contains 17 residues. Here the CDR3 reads CASSYPGAGSGANVLTF. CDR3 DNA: TGTGCCAGCAGTTACCCGGGAGCTGGCTCTGGGGCCAACGTCCTGACTTTC.

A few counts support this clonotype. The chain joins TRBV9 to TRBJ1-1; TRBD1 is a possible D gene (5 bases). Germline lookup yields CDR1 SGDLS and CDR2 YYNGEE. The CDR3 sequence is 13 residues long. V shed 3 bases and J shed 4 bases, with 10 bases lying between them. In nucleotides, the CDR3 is TGTGCCAGCAGCGGCGGACAAGCCACTGAAGCTTTCTTT. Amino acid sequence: CASSGGQATEAFF.

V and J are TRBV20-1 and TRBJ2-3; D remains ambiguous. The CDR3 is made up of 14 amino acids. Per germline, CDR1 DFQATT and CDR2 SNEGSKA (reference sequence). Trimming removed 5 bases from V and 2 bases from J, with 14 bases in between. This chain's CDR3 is CSADLGLNTDTQYF. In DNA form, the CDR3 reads TGCAGTGCTGACTTAGGGCTTAACACAGATACGCAGTATTTT.

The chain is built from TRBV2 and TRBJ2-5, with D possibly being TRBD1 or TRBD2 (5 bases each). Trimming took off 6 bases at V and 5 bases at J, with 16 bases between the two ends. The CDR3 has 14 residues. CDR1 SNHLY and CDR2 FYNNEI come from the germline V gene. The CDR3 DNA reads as TGTGCCAGCAGCCCCGGGACCTCAAAGGAGACCCAGTACTTC. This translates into CASSPGTSKETQYF. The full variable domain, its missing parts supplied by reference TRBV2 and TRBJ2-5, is EPEVTQTPSHQVTQMGQEVILRCVPISNHLYFYWYRQILGQKVEFLVSFYNNEISEKSEIFDDQFSVERPDGSNFTLKIRSTKLEDSAMYFCASSPGTSKETQYFGPGTRLLVL.

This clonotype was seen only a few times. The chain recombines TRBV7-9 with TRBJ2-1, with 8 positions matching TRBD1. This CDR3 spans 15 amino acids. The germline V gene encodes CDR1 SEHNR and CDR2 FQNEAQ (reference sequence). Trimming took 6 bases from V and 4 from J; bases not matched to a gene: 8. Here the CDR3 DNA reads TGTGCCAGCAGTTTTACCCGGACAGGGTACAATGAGCAGTTCTTC. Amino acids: CASSFTRTGYNEQFF. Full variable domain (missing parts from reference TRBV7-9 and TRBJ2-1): DTGVSQNPRHKITKRGQNVTFRCDPISEHNRLYWYRQTLGQGPEFLTYFQNEAQLEKSRLLSDRFSAERPKGSFSTLEIQRTEQGDSAMYLCASSFTRTGYNEQFFGPGTRLTVL.

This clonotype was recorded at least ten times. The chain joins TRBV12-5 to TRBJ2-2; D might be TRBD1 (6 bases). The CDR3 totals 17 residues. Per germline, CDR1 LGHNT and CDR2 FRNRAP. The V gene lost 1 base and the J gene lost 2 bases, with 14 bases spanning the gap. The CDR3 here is CASGLGIGTRNTGELFF. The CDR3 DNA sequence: TGTGCTAGTGGTTTGGGAATCGGGACAAGAAACACCGGGGAGCTGTTTTTT.

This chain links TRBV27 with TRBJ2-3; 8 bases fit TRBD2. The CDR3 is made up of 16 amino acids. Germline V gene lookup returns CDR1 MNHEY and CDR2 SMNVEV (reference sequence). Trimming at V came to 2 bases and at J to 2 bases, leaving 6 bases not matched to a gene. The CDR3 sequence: CASSLGAGALTDTQYF. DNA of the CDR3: TGTGCCAGCAGTTTAGGAGCGGGGGCCCTCACAGATACGCAGTATTTT.